This T cell receptor (beta chain) was profiled in a study of T cell repertoires in cytomegalovirus infection. Background on the study: Signatures in public TCR beta sequences pointed to both CMV infection and matching HLA type.

This CDR3 is built from 15 residues. Germline CDR1 is SGHAT and CDR2 is FQNNGV. The ends were cut back, 5 bases at V and 1 base at J, with 14 bases in the middle. As for this clonotype: Its antigen is currently unknown.

General study results and limits: Carriage of CMV together with the relevant HLA was identifiable through cumulative public TCR beta family frequency. HLA-C-restricted CMV-specific TCR beta clonotypes prevailed in the ex vivo response.

A single record per CDR3 protein comes from TCRdb applying MiXCR to the reads. The repertoire holds fewer than 300,000 distinct CDR3 sequences, with about a quarter as singletons. The gene calls are TRBV11-2 and TRBJ1-2, with D perhaps matching TRBD1 (5 bases). The source is a human donor in good health (CMV status not recorded). Some clones in this sample may be carry-over from other donors' samples. The specimen was PBMCs. CDR3 sequence reads: CASSPGPAHNYGYTF. In DNA form, the CDR3 reads TGTGCCAGCAGCCCGGGACCTGCCCATAACTATGGCTACACCTTC.